These T cell receptor beta chains were read from a single sample in a study of blood T cell repertoires in COVID-19. The assay was immunoSEQ multiplex PCR, and TCRdb's table has in-frame clones only and misses some. The table lists around 400,000 clones, around 87% of them singletons, with more than 9% in the top ten. Material for sequencing was peripheral blood. These receptors were collected from a young woman with COVID-19, enrolled during active disease. Both conserved end residues are part of each CDR3. The D gene is left open where the match is weak. Only some rows state a clone size, as once, few, many or a class for expanded clones.

clone size,CDR3 length,J gene,V gene,D gene,CDR3 protein,CDR3 DNA
NA,15,TRBJ2-1,TRBV30,TRBD2,CAWSVLAGGPGEQFF,TGTGCCTGGAGTGTACTAGCGGGAGGGCCAGGTGAGCAGTTCTTC
NA,12,TRBJ2-7,TRBV7-9,NA,CASEGLQLEQYF,TGTGCCAGCGAAGGACTGCAACTGGAGCAGTACTTC
NA,15,TRBJ1-2,TRBV13,TRBD1,CASSLPGRGDYGYTF,TGTGCCAGCAGCTTACCGGGCAGGGGGGACTATGGCTACACCTTC
NA,12,TRBJ2-3,TRBV30,NA,CAWRQAPDTQYF,TGTGCCTGGAGACAGGCCCCAGATACGCAGTATTTT
NA,13,TRBJ2-7,TRBV29-1,TRBD1,CSVRTGSTYEQYF,TGCAGCGTCCGGACAGGGTCTACCTACGAGCAGTACTTC
NA,11,TRBJ2-1,TRBV12-3/TRBV12-4,NA,CASSYMDEQFF,TGTGCCAGCAGTTACATGGATGAGCAGTTCTTC
few,19,TRBJ2-1,TRBV7-8,TRBD2,CASSPKILAGGSRYNEQFF,TGTGCCAGCAGCCCAAAAATACTAGCGGGAGGCTCAAGGTACAATGAGCAGTTCTTC
NA,15,TRBJ2-2,TRBV9,NA,CASSPGLSNTGELFF,TGTGCCAGCAGCCCTGGACTTTCGAACACCGGGGAGCTGTTTTTT
NA,14,TRBJ1-1,TRBV11-2,TRBD1,CASSYRQGWGEAFF,TGTGCCAGCAGCTACCGACAGGGCTGGGGAGAAGCTTTCTTT
NA,11,TRBJ2-7,TRBV28,NA,CASRRSYEQYF,TGTGCCAGCAGGCGGTCCTACGAGCAGTACTTC
NA,15,TRBJ2-3,TRBV11-3,NA,CASSPGGRDTDTQYF,TGTGCCAGCAGTCCCGGGGGACGGGACACAGATACGCAGTATTTT
NA,13,TRBJ1-1,TRBV27,TRBD1,CASRRQGRAEAFF,TGTGCCAGCAGAAGACAGGGAAGGGCTGAAGCTTTCTTT
NA,13,TRBJ1-2,TRBV28,NA,CASSLSGNYGYTF,TGTGCCAGCAGTTTATCAGGAAACTATGGCTACACCTTC
NA,16,TRBJ1-4,TRBV5-5,TRBD1,CASSLSKDRVSEKLFF,TGTGCCAGCAGTTTGTCCAAGGACAGGGTTAGTGAAAAACTGTTTTTT
NA,13,TRBJ1-1,TRBV5-6,NA,CASSLVGIAEAFF,TGTGCCAGCAGCTTGGTCGGGATCGCTGAAGCTTTCTTT
NA,15,TRBJ2-1,TRBV18,TRBD2,CASSPSSGFDNEQFF,TGTGCCAGCTCACCATCTAGCGGGTTCGACAATGAGCAGTTCTTC
NA,13,TRBJ2-7,TRBV2,TRBD1,CASSETGAYEQYF,TGTGCCAGCAGTGAAACAGGGGCCTACGAGCAGTACTTC
NA,16,TRBJ2-7,TRBV6-4,NA,CASSDPTEAPTNEQYF,TGTGCCAGCAGTGACCCGACCGAGGCGCCCACCAACGAGCAGTACTTC
NA,16,TRBJ1-6,TRBV5-1,TRBD1,CASSFHRGPNNSPLHF,TGCGCCAGCAGCTTTCACAGGGGGCCAAATAATTCACCCCTCCACTTT
NA,15,TRBJ2-3,TRBV6-1,NA,CASSEQAGRTDTQYF,TGTGCCAGCAGTGAACAGGCCGGCCGCACAGATACGCAGTATTTT
NA,14,TRBJ2-1,TRBV19,NA,CASSMVPGYNEQFF,TGTGCCAGTAGTATGGTCCCCGGGTACAATGAGCAGTTCTTC
NA,13,TRBJ1-1,TRBV10-3,NA,CANSKQGNTEAFF,TGTGCCAACAGCAAACAGGGGAACACTGAAGCTTTCTTT
NA,16,TRBJ2-7,TRBV7-2,TRBD1,CASSILRTGGTYEQYF,TGTGCCAGCAGCATCCTCCGGACAGGGGGAACCTACGAGCAGTACTTC
NA,13,TRBJ2-1,TRBV28,NA,CASSFVGDNEQFF,TGTGCCAGCAGTTTTGTGGGAGACAATGAGCAGTTCTTC
NA,15,TRBJ1-2,TRBV6-8,NA,CASSCPGTENYGYTF,TGTGCCAGCAGTTGTCCCGGGACTGAGAACTATGGCTACACCTTC
NA,14,TRBJ2-7,TRBV5-5,NA,CASSFFRGSGEQYF,TGTGCCAGCAGCTTCTTCAGGGGTTCGGGTGAGCAGTACTTC
NA,15,TRBJ1-2,TRBV15,NA,CATSRDLEGFYGYTF,TGTGCCACCAGCAGAGATCTGGAGGGGTTCTATGGCTACACCTTC
NA,14,TRBJ1-1,TRBV30,NA,CAWGERRKNTEAFF,TGTGCCTGGGGGGAGAGGAGGAAGAACACTGAAGCTTTCTTT
NA,15,TRBJ2-7,TRBV6-1,NA,CASSEVFIEGDEQYF,TGTGCCAGCAGTGAAGTTTTTATAGAGGGAGACGAGCAGTACTTC
NA,13,TRBJ1-5,TRBV4-3,NA,CASSLGRNQPQHF,TGCGCCAGCAGCCTGGGGAGAAATCAGCCCCAGCATTTT
NA,20,TRBJ2-3,TRBV7-8,NA,CASSSRPRVAGASSTDTQYF,TGTGCCAGCAGCTCTCGCCCTCGGGTGGCTGGCGCCTCTAGCACAGATACGCAGTATTTT
NA,12,TRBJ1-1,TRBV28,NA,CASSFVSTEAFF,TGTGCCAGCAGTTTCGTGAGCACTGAAGCTTTCTTT
NA,12,TRBJ2-1,TRBV28,NA,CASSLGGREQFF,TGTGCCAGCAGTTTAGGGGGCCGTGAGCAGTTCTTC
NA,14,TRBJ2-5,TRBV5-5,NA,CASSSYREQETQYF,TGTGCCAGCAGCTCCTACAGAGAACAAGAGACCCAGTACTTC
NA,15,TRBJ1-2,TRBV23-1,NA,CASSQSKGTGKGYTF,TGCGCCAGCAGTCAATCGAAAGGAACAGGGAAAGGCTACACCTTC
NA,16,TRBJ2-7,TRBV30,TRBD1,CAWSGGTGTGGGEQYF,TGTGCCTGGAGTGGCGGAACCGGGACAGGGGGCGGCGAGCAGTACTTC
once,15,TRBJ1-1,TRBV19,NA,CASSRTGMENTEAFF,TGTGCCAGTAGCCGTACAGGGATGGAAAACACTGAAGCTTTCTTT
once,16,TRBJ2-3,TRBV30,NA,CAWTDGTPTSTDTQYF,TGTGCCTGGACCGATGGGACACCTACTAGCACAGATACGCAGTATTTT
NA,15,TRBJ2-7,TRBV24-1,TRBD1,CATSASGTGSYEQYF,TGTGCCACCAGTGCTTCCGGGACAGGGTCCTACGAGCAGTACTTC
NA,12,TRBJ1-4,TRBV6-2/TRBV6-3,NA,CASSPPDRQLFF,TGTGCCAGCAGTCCCCCAGACAGACAACTGTTTTTT
once,15,TRBJ2-2,TRBV9,TRBD1,CASSVRQGMVGELFF,TGTGCCAGCAGCGTCAGACAGGGGATGGTGGGGGAGCTGTTTTTT
NA,13,TRBJ2-7,TRBV10-3,TRBD1,CAISRTGRYEQYF,TGTGCCATCAGCCGGACAGGGCGGTACGAGCAGTACTTC
NA,12,TRBJ2-7,TRBV10-2,NA,CATEGFSYEQYF,TGCGCCACGGAGGGTTTCTCCTACGAGCAGTACTTC
NA,13,TRBJ2-2,TRBV12-5,NA,CASARANTGELFF,TGTGCTAGTGCCCGCGCGAACACCGGGGAGCTGTTTTTT
NA,14,TRBJ2-7,TRBV7-2,TRBD1,CASSLTGRRYEQYF,TGTGCCAGCAGCTTGACAGGGCGCCGCTACGAGCAGTACTTC
once,15,TRBJ2-7,TRBV19,TRBD2,CASSQGLAVLYEQYF,TGTGCCAGTAGCCAGGGACTAGCGGTTCTCTACGAGCAGTACTTC